This record looks at one T cell receptor (beta chain) sequence and its context. The entry originates in a study of blood T cell repertoires in COVID-19. Overall study context: Samples taken during acute and convalescent COVID-19 were collected in the United States, Italy and Spain. The cDNA or gDNA used as material had been derived from T cells, B-cell-depleted T cells, or PBMCs.

The CDR3 is made up of 15 amino acids. Germline CDR1 reads SGHNT; CDR2 reads YYREEE (reference sequence). V was cut by 2 bases and J by 5 bases, with 16 bases left in between. In the authors' workflow: Cell counts per sample came from amplifying reference gene primers. Using immunoSEQ multiplex PCR, the repertoire was profiled, and TCRdb retains in-frame clones only, with some absent. The V and J calls and clone size come from that table; D and trimming were worked out from the DNA. The table includes roughly 170,000 clones, approximately 79% detected once. The sequence derives from a woman aged 80 or over with acute or convalescent COVID-19. This chain connects TRBV5-4 to TRBJ2-5; a weak D match, TRBD1 (5 bases). The sequenced sample was peripheral blood. The CDR3 spells CASSLPGATRETQYF. DNA for the CDR3: TGTGCCAGCAGCTTACCTGGGGCCACCCGGGAGACCCAGTACTTC.